Described below is a single T cell receptor (beta chain) sequence and its context. This clonotype was seen ten or more times. Its specific antigen is unknown. Base qualities are not at hand, and no much larger clone is one base apart. Libraries were made using 5' RACE. The sample was run on a NextSeq 500. To allow correction of PCR and sequencing errors, the TCR library protocol tagged every TCR cDNA molecule with a unique molecular identifier. In the original analysis: Decombinator tools were used for TCR identification, UMI-based error correction and CDR3 extraction. Expanded TCRs were defined as those above a frequency of 2 per 1,000, corresponding to the top 1% of the tumor frequency distribution. Renyi diversity was calculated using the R vegan package after each repertoire was subsampled 100 times to 5,000 TCRs. CDR3 similarity networks were constructed using string-kernel similarity of amino acid triplets, with links drawn between CDR3s whose pairwise similarity was above 0.82. TCRdb reprocessing: public reads trimmed at Q25 with fastp, clones called with MiXCR, in-frame beta chains kept. Records with the same CDR3 protein are collapsed into one entry carrying the most frequent genes and DNA. The V and J calls reflect TCRdb's pipeline rather than the authors' work. The sample table shows fewer than 60,000 distinct CDR3 sequences, and more than 6.5% are seen once. Jointly, the top ten make up 35% of the sample.

This specimen comes from a study of spatial heterogeneity in lung cancer (dated by TCRdb to between 2018 and 2020). Study-wide context: Donors were approximately 72 patients with early-stage, untreated non-small cell lung cancer from the lung TRACERx cohort. In non-small cell lung cancer, the study made a quantitative comparison of TCR alpha and beta repertoires among multiple tumor regions, matched nontumor lung and blood. Follow-up PBMC samples were sequenced whenever available, with a median time to follow-up of 2 to 3 years after resection. Beta-chain transcripts were consistently detected in greater numbers than alpha-chain transcripts, which likely reflected higher beta-chain transcript abundance. Both alpha and beta chains were TCR-sequenced in 200 or so tumor regions, 64 matched nontumor lung samples and roughly 50 PBMC samples obtained at surgery. In the raw uncorrected reads, each unique combination of TCR and UMI appeared more than ten times on average. Nonsynonymous mutation counts, determined by whole-exome sequencing of tumor tissue, were related to features of the TCR repertoire. Results the study describes overall, beyond this receptor: Additional single-cell paired TCR alpha and beta sequencing was considered necessary to confirm, at a functional level, the hypothesis that regional TCRs recognize regional mutations. Comparisons of baseline and follow-up blood repertoires included only 15 or so patients. Ubiquitous expanded tumor TCRs showed up in blood more often at tumor resection than at routine follow-up.

The germline ends are 0 bases apart after V is trimmed by 1 base and J by 3 bases. The CDR3 has 12 amino acids, counting the end cysteine and phenylalanine. Only the CDR3 region is kept as DNA, spanning 36 bases read in frame from base 1. From the germline V gene, CDR1 is SGHTA and CDR2 is FQGNSA. Sample time point, as interpreted from the label and publication: blood at routine non-recurrence follow-up after resection. Without any cell sorting, TCR sequencing was performed on whole RNA extracted either from tumor and nontumor lung tissue or from cryopreserved PBMC samples. A patient was chosen for TCR sequencing only when enough RNA was available from at least two tumor regions.

Recombination joined TRBV7-2 with TRBJ2-2, with the D gene uncertain. The input for sequencing was PBMCs, taken at follow-up. The source is a female donor with early-stage non-small cell lung cancer. The DNA sequence follows: TGTGCCAGCAGCTTAGACACCGGGGAGCTGTTTTTT. This gives the protein CASSLDTGELFF.